Given below is one TCR beta chain in context. As yet, its antigen is unknown. This CDR3 is built from 11 residues. Germline assignment: CDR1 SGHDT and CDR2 YYEEEE. These data are taken from a study of monozygotic twins with inflammatory bowel disease. TCRdb re-called the 5' RACE reads and shows each CDR3 protein once, DNA omitted. The record lists 440,000 or so distinct CDR3 sequences, of which the ten most abundant hold approximately 2.3%. General observations from the study: Compared with healthy twins, IBD patients shared fewer clonotypes with others, especially with disease activity.

Sequencing was performed on blood. The sequence derives from a human donor with ulcerative colitis or Crohn's disease, or a healthy co-twin of an affected twin (not recorded which). V and J are TRBV5-6 and TRBJ1-1. CDR3 amino acids: CASSRTAEAFF.